This T cell receptor (beta chain) is from a study of blood T cell dynamics during melanoma immunotherapy. Time point in this sample: pre-treatment baseline. Clones were sequenced by immunoSEQ multiplex PCR, and TCRdb holds only the in-frame ones, with some missing. This table has 15,000 to 20,000 clones, approximately 83% appearing once. The source was blood, collected from a patient treated with checkpoint blockade. The clonotype comes from a human donor with melanoma.

CDR3 in DNA: TGCGCCAGCAAGGGAACGAGCTCCTACGAGCAGTACTTC. Translation gives CASKGTSSYEQYF. The chain couples TRBV5-1 to TRBJ2-7; D ambiguous. Germline V gene sequence: CDR1 SGHRS, CDR2 YFSETQ. This CDR3 has 13 amino acids. The V end was cut by 6 bases, the J end by 0 bases, with 10 bases between.